One and the same sample provided the 22 T cell receptor beta chains below, sequenced in a study of blood T cell repertoires in COVID-19. The repertoire was sequenced with immunoSEQ multiplex PCR; TCRdb's copy has only in-frame clones and lacks some. The data hold approximately 180,000 clones, with roughly 85% observed a single time. Source material: peripheral blood. The receptors were gathered from a man aged 60 to 75 with active or convalescent COVID-19.

Points on this clone: One end of the junction varies from germline; a read error may be responsible. This chain uses TRBV5-1 with TRBJ2-5, with TRBD1 identical over 9 bases. This CDR3 spans 14 amino acids. The germline V gene encodes CDR1 SGHRS and CDR2 YFSETQ. In DNA form, the CDR3 reads TGCGCCAGCAGCCGGGGACAGGGCCAAGGGACCCAGTACTTC. Translating it yields CASSRGQGQGTQYF.

The rearrangement uses TRBV2 and TRBJ2-7; D might be TRBD2 (6 bases). The germline CDR1 and CDR2 sequences are SNHLY and FYNNEI. Trimming took off 5 bases at V and 5 bases at J, with 16 bases between the two ends. The CDR3 contains 14 residues. The CDR3 protein is CASSQSVGGNEQYF. Written as DNA, the CDR3 is TGTGCCAGCAGTCAATCGGTAGGAGGGAACGAGCAGTACTTC. The full variable domain, rest sourced from reference TRBV2 and TRBJ2-7, is EPEVTQTPSHQVTQMGQEVILRCVPISNHLYFYWYRQILGQKVEFLVSFYNNEISEKSEIFDDQFSVERPDGSNFTLKIRSTKLEDSAMYFCASSQSVGGNEQYFGPGTRLTVT.

The gene calls are TRBV14 and TRBJ2-1; TRBD1 aligns across 9 bases. Losses at the gene ends were 1 base for V and 5 bases for J; bases not matched to a gene: 6. Germline values: CDR1 SGHDN, CDR2 FVKESK. The CDR3 is 16 residues long. The CDR3 is CASSQVPGQGDNEQFF. The CDR3 DNA follows: TGTGCCAGCAGCCAAGTCCCGGGACAGGGAGACAATGAGCAGTTCTTC.

The chain employs TRBV4-2 and TRBJ1-2, with TRBD1 matching over 7 bases. CDR3 size: 15 residues. V dropped 4 bases and J dropped 2; count of bases not matched to a gene: 7. Germline V gene sequence: CDR1 LGHNA, CDR2 YNFKEQ. Here the CDR3 DNA reads TGTGCCAGCAGCCGGCAGCCGACAGGGAACTATGGCTACACCTTC. Translating it yields CASSRQPTGNYGYTF.

This sequence joins TRBV2 and TRBJ1-1, with 8 bases matching TRBD1. V was clipped by 6 bases and J by 1 base; unmatched bases: 4. The CDR3 loop spans 14 amino acids. Germline assignment: CDR1 SNHLY and CDR2 FYNNEI. The CDR3 nucleotides read TGTGCCAGCAGCCGGACAGGGACGAACACTGAAGCTTTCTTT. As protein: CASSRTGTNTEAFF.

This clone was picked up one time. The chain links TRBV18 to TRBJ2-7; maybe TRBD1 (6 bases). V was trimmed by 3 bases and J by 2 bases, leaving 14 bases between them. This CDR3 comprises 15 residues. Germline lookup yields CDR1 KGHSH and CDR2 LQKENI. CDR3 amino acids: CASSPSNRVPYEQYF. CDR3 coding DNA: TGTGCCAGCTCACCGTCCAACAGGGTTCCCTACGAGCAGTACTTC.

The DNA of the CDR3 is TGTGCCAGCAGTTCGGGACAGAACACTGAAGCTTTCTTT. This sequence encodes CASSSGQNTEAFF. The chain joins TRBV7-6 to TRBJ1-1, with D possibly being TRBD1 (6 bases). V lost 6 bases to trimming and J lost 1 base, with 9 bases between them. Germline assignment: CDR1 SGHVS and CDR2 FNYEAQ. This CDR3 is built from 13 residues.

The chain has TRBV14 and TRBJ2-5; TRBD1 aligns across 10 bases. Per the germline V gene, CDR1 is SGHDN and CDR2 is FVKESK. The CDR3 is made up of 17 amino acids. V lost 0 bases to trimming and J lost 3 bases; unmatched junction nucleotides: 7. CDR3 sequence reads: CASSQERDRGAKETQYF. The CDR3 nucleotides are TGTGCCAGCAGCCAAGAAAGGGACAGGGGCGCGAAAGAGACCCAGTACTTC.

The V and J genes are TRBV6-2 or TRBV6-3 and TRBJ1-6, with D unresolved. This CDR3 region has 12 residues. V lost 0 bases to trimming and J lost 10 bases, with 4 bases between them. Germline CDR1 MNHEY, CDR2 SVGEGT. DNA for the CDR3: TGTGCCAGCAGTTACTCTGGCTCACCCCTCCACTTT. Translation gives CASSYSGSPLHF.

V and J are TRBV5-1 and TRBJ2-3, with 7 bases identical to TRBD2. The CDR3 length is 20 residues. CDR1 and CDR2 from the germline V gene are SGHRS and YFSETQ. J was trimmed by 2 bases and V by 0 bases; bases with no gene match: 18. The CDR3 nucleotides are TGCGCCAGCAGCTTGGATCCTCCAGCGGGGCTCATAAGGTCCACAGATACGCAGTATTTT. Translating gives CASSLDPPAGLIRSTDTQYF.

The CDR3 DNA follows: TGCGCCAGCAGCCCCGGGACAGGAGCACTTAGCACAGATACGCAGTATTTT. This gives the protein CASSPGTGALSTDTQYF. This sequence joins TRBV4-1 and TRBJ2-3; TRBD1 aligns across 8 bases. The CDR3 consists of 17 residues. Germline CDR1 and CDR2: MGHRA and YSYEKL. With 4 bases clipped from V and 0 bases from J, the junction kept 9 bases outside the gene matches.

J is TRBJ1-6 and V is TRBV5-1; TRBD1 is a possible D gene (5 bases). Germline CDR1 is SGHRS and CDR2 is YFSETQ. Trimming left V 2 bases short and J 7 bases short, with 16 bases between. The CDR3 length is 16 residues. DNA for the CDR3: TGCGCCAGCAGCTTACTGTCTTCAGGGAACAATTCACCCCTCCACTTT. Translated, it gives CASSLLSSGNNSPLHF.

The genes are TRBV11-1 and TRBJ2-1; 8 nucleotides line up with TRBD2. The length of the CDR3 is 14 residues. The J segment lost 5 bases and the V segment lost 7 bases, leaving 7 bases of the junction unmatched. Looked up from germline, CDR1 is SGHAT and CDR2 is FQDESV (reference sequence). CDR3 amino acids: CASTPGGGNNEQFF. Here the CDR3 DNA reads TGTGCCAGCACCCCCGGGGGGGGGAACAATGAGCAGTTCTTC.

The chain is built from TRBV18 and TRBJ2-3, with TRBD1 matching over 7 bases. V lost 3 bases and J lost 4; bases outside the gene matches: 4. The CDR3 is 14 residues long. Germline CDR1 reads KGHSH; CDR2 reads LQKENI. CDR3 coding DNA: TGTGCCAGCTCACCTGGACAGGTCTCAGATACGCAGTATTTT. Translation: CASSPGQVSDTQYF. The whole variable domain, remainder taken from reference TRBV18 and TRBJ2-3, is NAGVMQNPRHLVRRRGQEARLRCSPMKGHSHVYWYRQLPEEGLKFMVYLQKENIIDESGMPKERFSAEFPKEGPSILRIQQVVRGDSAAYFCASSPGQVSDTQYFGPGTRLTVL.

V and J are TRBV6-5 and TRBJ1-1; D possibly corresponds to TRBD1 (6 bases). CDR3 length equals 12 residues. CDR1 MNHEY and CDR2 SVGAGI come from the germline V gene. V shed 7 bases and J shed 11 bases, with 17 bases lying between them. The CDR3 loop reads CASTQGGATAFF. The DNA of the CDR3 is TGTGCCAGCACCCAAGGGGGGGCGACTGCTTTCTTT.

The rearrangement links TRBV7-2 to TRBJ2-3; 10 positions agree with TRBD2. The V gene end was trimmed by 5 bases and the J gene end by 7 bases; junction bases not matched to a gene: 9. Germline lookup yields CDR1 SGHTA and CDR2 FQGNSA. The CDR3 length is 15 residues. As DNA, the CDR3 is TGTGCCAGCAGCCTTAGCGGGGGGAAGGAATATACGCAGTATTTT. Residues: CASSLSGGKEYTQYF.

This clone was seen only once. The chain combines TRBV6-5 with TRBJ1-2, with 7 bases identical to TRBD1. V lost 5 bases and J lost 4; bases outside the gene matches: 7. CDR1 and CDR2 from the germline V gene are MNHEY and SVGAGI. CDR3 size: 14 residues. CDR3 coding DNA: TGTGCCAGCAGTATCCAGGGGGAAAGCTATGGCTACACCTTC. Its translation: CASSIQGESYGYTF.

This clone has only a few counts. This chain connects TRBV6-2 or TRBV6-3 to TRBJ1-1, with 7 nucleotides matching TRBD1. The germline CDR1 and CDR2 sequences are MNHEY and SVGEGT. The V and J ends lost 6 bases and 1 base, in that order; junction bases with no gene match: 11. The CDR3 spans 16 residues. The CDR3 reads CASSPHDRAGNTEAFF. Here the CDR3 DNA reads TGTGCCAGCAGCCCTCATGACAGGGCTGGGAACACTGAAGCTTTCTTT.

The rearrangement joins TRBV19 to TRBJ2-7; a possible D gene is TRBD2 (6 bases). Deletions cut 1 base from V and 6 bases from J, with 10 bases between. The CDR3 totals 13 residues. The germline CDR1 and CDR2 sequences are LNHDA and SQIVND (reference sequence). CDR3 bases: TGTGCCAGTAGTATAGGGAAGGGACTCGAGCAGTACTTC. This encodes CASSIGKGLEQYF. The full variable domain, its missing parts supplied by reference TRBV19 and TRBJ2-7, is DGGITQSPKYLFRKEGQNVTLSCEQNLNHDAMYWYRQDPGQGLRLIYYSQIVNDFQKGDIAEGYSVSREKKESFPLTVTSAQKNPTAFYLCASSIGKGLEQYFGPGTRLTVT.

The rearrangement joins TRBV2 to TRBJ2-2; maybe TRBD1 (5 bases). This CDR3 region has 13 residues. The V gene's germline CDR1 is SNHLY and CDR2 FYNNEI. V dropped 7 bases and J dropped 7 bases, with 13 bases sitting between them. The CDR3 sequence is CASIQEGDGELFF. Here the CDR3 DNA reads TGTGCCAGCATCCAAGAAGGGGACGGGGAGCTGTTTTTT.

This sequence joins TRBV9 and TRBJ2-2, with 9 nucleotides matching TRBD1. The CDR3 covers 16 residues. Germline V gives CDR1 SGDLS, CDR2 YYNGEE. Trimming removed 0 bases from V and 4 bases from J; junction bases left unmatched: 4. CDR3 DNA sequence: TGTGCCAGCAGCGTAGCGGGACAGGGTGTCACCGGGGAGCTGTTTTTT. This encodes CASSVAGQGVTGELFF.

V gene TRBV10-2 combines with J gene TRBJ1-6, with D hard to call. This CDR3 spans 14 amino acids. The germline V and J ends were trimmed by 5 bases and 8 bases, with 13 bases remaining between them. The germline V gene has CDR1 WSHSY and CDR2 SAAADI. The CDR3 DNA reads as TGCGCCAGCAGTAGAGGAGGGAGTGATTCACCCCTCCACTTT. Amino acid sequence: CASSRGGSDSPLHF.